This T cell receptor (beta chain) was identified during a study of regulatory T cells in long-lasting Graves disease. Study findings and constraints: The small sample size may have reduced accuracy. Favoring TRBV28, TRBJ1-2 and TRBJ2-5 was a feature seen in persistent disease.

TCR beta libraries were built with iRepertoire HTBI primers and Arm-PCR of CDR3 regions. A single record per CDR3 protein comes from TCRdb applying MiXCR to the multiplex PCR reads. Of 620,000 or so distinct CDR3 sequences listed, approximately 15% were seen once; the top ten hold around 18%. As regards this clonotype: Its matching antigen is unknown.

V dropped 0 bases and J dropped 2 bases, with 11 bases sitting between them. Germline V gene sequence: CDR1 SGHDN, CDR2 FVKESK. The CDR3 contains 16 residues. Time point here: newly diagnosed GD, antithyroid drugs for less than 3 months. Extracted RNA from PBMCs served as the source of the TCR library. Patients came from an endocrinology department in Xi'an, China. These data are also associated with another study on T cells in Graves' hyperthyroidism and ophthalmopathy. That source reports: HTBI primers drove first-round RT-PCR of the TCR CDR3.

This sample comprised peripheral blood mononuclear cells (PBMCs), obtained at new diagnosis, from a patient treated with antithyroid drugs. J is TRBJ2-1 and V is TRBV14, with D uncertain. The sequence came from a woman under 40 with Graves disease. CDR3 in amino acids: CASSQDGPAAYNEQFF. The CDR3 nucleotides read TGTGCCAGCAGCCAAGACGGACCGGCGGCCTACAATGAGCAGTTCTTC. Supplemented by reference TRBV14 and TRBJ2-1, the full variable domain reads EAGVTQFPSHSVIEKGQTVTLRCDPISGHDNLYWYRRVMGKEIKFLLHFVKESKQDESGMPNNRFLAERTGGTYSTLKVQPAELEDSGVYFCASSQDGPAAYNEQFFGPGTRLTVL.